The 25 T cell receptor beta chains reported below all come from one sample, sequenced in a study of T cell repertoires in cytomegalovirus infection. These receptors lack a known antigen. TCRdb re-derived calls from the reads in MiXCR, one entry per CDR3 protein. The data hold around 770,000 distinct CDR3 sequences, with 29% observed a single time. Sequenced material: cultured CD8+ T cells from PBMCs, taken from culture after CMV antigen stimulation. These receptors came from a human donor in good health (CMV status not recorded). Some clones in this sample may be carry-over from other donors' samples.

The table lists this clonotype with a few counts. The CDR3 nucleotides read TGCGCCAGCAGCCCTGGGGCAGGGGTTCCGCTTGGCTACACCTTC. Its translation: CASSPGAGVPLGYTF. The V and J genes are TRBV4-1 and TRBJ1-2, with a possible D match to TRBD1 (6 bases). Germline CDR1 MGHRA, CDR2 YSYEKL. The CDR3 spans 15 residues. The germline V and J ends were trimmed by 4 bases and 7 bases, with 19 bases remaining between them.

V usage is TRBV6-5 and J usage is TRBJ2-2; 9 bases line up with TRBD1. The CDR3 loop spans 15 amino acids. V lost 7 bases, J lost 8 bases, and 11 bases stayed unmatched. Germline-derived CDR1 and CDR2 are MNHEY and SVGAGI. This CDR3 is CASKSGTGLYGELFF. The CDR3 nucleotides read TGTGCCAGCAAATCCGGGACAGGGCTTTATGGGGAGCTGTTTTTT.

This chain joins TRBV20-1 and TRBJ1-1; 7 bases are a match to TRBD1. The CDR3 is 15 residues long. Germline V gene data show CDR1 as DFQATT and CDR2 as SNEGSKA (reference sequence). V was pared by 2 bases and J by 4 bases, with 10 bases of the junction left unmatched. The DNA of the CDR3 is TGCAGTGCTAGAAATAACAGGGGAAGGGTCACTGAAGCTTTCTTT. Translation gives CSARNNRGRVTEAFF.

This clonotype occurred a few times. This chain uses TRBV2 with TRBJ2-3, with a weak D call TRBD2 (6 bases). V lost 11 bases to trimming and J lost 6 bases, with 18 bases between them. Germline loops: CDR1 SNHLY, CDR2 FYNNEI. The CDR3 totals 13 residues. DNA for the CDR3: TGTGCCCCCGGGGGAAATCCATCCGATACGCAGTATTTT. It yields the protein CAPGGNPSDTQYF.

The genes are TRBV6-1 and TRBJ2-1; tentative D call: TRBD2 (5 bases). Germline loops: CDR1 MNHNS, CDR2 SASEGT. The CDR3 covers 16 residues. Trimming removed 2 bases from V and 5 bases from J, with 16 bases in between. The CDR3 nucleotides are TGTGCCAGCAGTGAAAGTCCGATGAGGGTGAACAATGAGCAGTTCTTC. Its protein is CASSESPMRVNNEQFF.

There are a few counts of this clonotype. V is TRBV7-3 and J is TRBJ1-2; D not resolved. Germline V CDR1 and CDR2: SGHTA, FQGTGA. The CDR3 runs to 16 residues. Trimming took off 6 bases at V and 4 bases at J, with 21 bases between the two ends. This CDR3 reads CASSPGGYPIPYGYTF. The DNA for the CDR3 is TGTGCCAGCAGTCCCGGTGGCTACCCCATACCCTATGGCTACACCTTC.

This clonotype was found many times. The chain combines TRBV7-6 with TRBJ1-4; D call uncertain. This CDR3 region has 21 residues. Trimming removed 2 bases from V and 2 bases from J, with 27 bases in between. Germline V gene lookup returns CDR1 SGHVS and CDR2 FNYEAQ. The CDR3 is CASSLYSAQVTFFGTNEKLFF. CDR3 DNA sequence: TGTGCCAGCAGCTTATACTCTGCCCAGGTTACCTTTTTCGGGACTAATGAAAAACTGTTTTTT. Filled out from reference TRBV7-6 and TRBJ1-4, the complete variable domain reads GAGVSQSPRYKVTKRGQDVALRCDPISGHVSLYWYRQALGQGPEFLTYFNYEAQQDKSGLPNDRFSAERPEGSISTLTIQRTEQRDSAMYRCASSLYSAQVTFFGTNEKLFFGSGTQLSVL.

This clonotype was seen repeatedly, ten times or more. V usage is TRBV12-3 or TRBV12-4 and J usage is TRBJ2-2; 7 nucleotides align to TRBD2. The ends lost 3 bases at V and 0 bases at J; junction bases unmatched: 4. The CDR3 covers 16 residues. CDR3 amino acids: CASSFPGLANTGELFF. DNA of the CDR3: TGTGCCAGCAGTTTTCCAGGACTAGCGAACACCGGGGAGCTGTTTTTT.

There are a few counts of this clonotype. The CDR3 region is CASSFGRSDTQYF. As DNA, the CDR3 is TGTGCCAGCAGCTTCGGAAGGTCAGATACGCAGTATTTT. V usage is TRBV5-6 and J usage is TRBJ2-3; D gene unclear. Trimming took 2 bases from V and 4 from J, leaving 8 bases between them. Germline V gene data show CDR1 as SGHDT and CDR2 as YYEEEE. This CDR3 region has 13 residues.

This clonotype was counted many times. The chain links TRBV11-2 to TRBJ1-6; perhaps TRBD1 as D (5 bases). Germline V lookup: CDR1 SGHAT, CDR2 FQNNGV. V gave up 4 bases and J gave up 9 bases, with 19 bases separating them. The CDR3 length is 16 residues. CDR3: CASSSSRDGWPSPLHF. CDR3 nucleotide sequence: TGTGCCAGCAGCTCGTCGAGGGACGGCTGGCCTTCACCCCTCCACTTT.

This chain uses TRBV7-8 with TRBJ2-7; D is uncertain. Germline V gene sequence: CDR1 SGHVS, CDR2 FQNEAQ. Trimming took off 1 base at V and 4 bases at J, with 14 bases between the two ends. The CDR3 is made up of 15 amino acids. CDR3 coding DNA: TGTGCCAGCAGCTTAGAGTTTACGGCCGATTACGAGCAGTACGTC. This sequence encodes CASSLEFTADYEQYV.

The CDR3 coding sequence is TGTGCCAGCAGTGAATGGACGGCGAATCAGCCCCAGCATTTT. Translated: CASSEWTANQPQHF. The gene calls are TRBV2 and TRBJ1-5; D not resolved. The CDR3 has 14 amino acids. CDR1 and CDR2 (germline): SNHLY, FYNNEI. The V end was cut by 2 bases, the J end by 4 bases, with 9 bases between.

This clonotype was picked up many times. J is TRBJ2-5 and V is TRBV7-8, with unresolved D. The CDR3 sequence is 12 residues long. The V gene lost 5 bases and the J gene lost 5 bases, with 9 bases spanning the gap. The V gene's germline CDR1 is SGHVS and CDR2 FQNEAQ. The CDR3 DNA is TGTGCCAGCAGCCCGCCACAGGAGACCCAGTACTTC. It yields the protein CASSPPQETQYF.

The chain uses TRBV6-1 and TRBJ1-4; no firm D call. CDR1 is MNHNS, CDR2 SASEGT, per germline. The CDR3 contains 17 residues. Trimming shortened V by 1 base and J by 0 bases, and 12 bases separated the two germline ends. CDR3 in amino acids: CASSEGPHGATNEKLFF. In nucleotides, the CDR3 is TGTGCCAGCAGTGAAGGCCCTCACGGTGCAACTAATGAAAAACTGTTTTTT.

This clonotype was found a few times. The chain is built from TRBV4-1 and TRBJ2-1; 9 bases agree with TRBD2. The CDR3 is made up of 14 amino acids. V lost 1 base and J lost 7; bases outside the gene matches: 2. Germline CDR1 is MGHRA and CDR2 is YSYEKL. The chain's CDR3 is CASSQGAGGNEQFF. The CDR3, as DNA: TGCGCCAGCAGCCAAGGGGCGGGGGGGAATGAGCAGTTCTTC.

This clonotype was recorded at least ten times. The V and J genes are TRBV27 and TRBJ1-2; D is unclear. Germline CDR1 is MNHEY and CDR2 is SMNVEV (reference sequence). V lost 5 bases to trimming and J lost 0 bases, with 19 bases between them. This CDR3 region has 17 residues. This chain's CDR3 is CASSPSPPRVSNYGYTF. The CDR3 coding sequence is TGTGCCAGCAGTCCCAGTCCGCCGAGAGTTTCTAACTATGGCTACACCTTC.

This clonotype has just a few counts. This rearrangement joins TRBV18 to TRBJ1-4, with D unresolved. Trimming took off 3 bases at V and 0 bases at J, with 8 bases between the two ends. Looked up from germline, CDR1 is KGHSH and CDR2 is LQKENI. The CDR3 runs 15 residues. CDR3 loop: CASSPIQTTNEKLFF. CDR3 nucleotide sequence: TGTGCCAGCTCACCTATACAGACAACTAATGAAAAACTGTTTTTT.

The genes are TRBV15 and TRBJ2-7, with D hard to call. CDR1 LNHNV and CDR2 YYDKDF come from the germline V gene (reference sequence). V lost 3 bases and J 8 bases, leaving 23 bases between the germline ends. The CDR3 is 16 residues long. The CDR3 loop reads CATSSPQASQIPQQYF. Here the CDR3 DNA reads TGTGCCACCAGCAGTCCTCAGGCGAGCCAAATTCCTCAGCAGTACTTC.

This clonotype was recorded once. The J gene is TRBJ1-6, the V gene TRBV19; D is uncertain. There are 18 residues in the CDR3. Trimming took 3 bases from V and 8 from J, leaving 23 bases between them. Germline V CDR1 and CDR2: LNHDA, SQIVND (reference sequence). CDR3 coding DNA: TGTGCCAGTAGTATCCCTCGGGTGTATACAAGCCTTGATTCACCCCTCCACTTT. Translation: CASSIPRVYTSLDSPLHF.

This clonotype was seen a handful of times. The chain couples TRBV7-2 to TRBJ1-1, with D hard to call. The CDR3 spans 16 residues. In germline, CDR1 is SGHTA, CDR2 FQGNSA. Trimming left V 1 base short and J 1 base short, with 13 bases between. CDR3 nucleotide sequence: TGTGCCAGCAGCTTAGGCCCATATAAGGAGAACACTGAAGCTTTCTTT. Amino acids: CASSLGPYKENTEAFF. Complete variable domain (other parts from reference TRBV7-2 and TRBJ1-1): GAGVSQSPSNKVTEKGKDVELRCDPISGHTALYWYRQSLGQGLEFLIYFQGNSAPDKSGLPSDRFSAERTGGSVSTLTIQRTQQEDSAVYLCASSLGPYKENTEAFFGQGTRLTVV.

The V and J genes are TRBV28 and TRBJ2-5, with D possibly TRBD2 on 5 matching bases. CDR3 length: 15 residues. The germline CDR1 and CDR2 sequences are MDHEN and SYDVKM. The germline V and J ends were trimmed by 1 base and 5 bases, with 14 bases remaining between them. CDR3 residues: CASSLLSRREETQYF. CDR3 in DNA: TGTGCCAGCAGTTTATTGTCCCGAAGGGAGGAGACCCAGTACTTC.

This clonotype was recorded a few times. The chain carries TRBV6-1 and TRBJ2-1, with D possibly TRBD1 on 6 matching bases. V was cut by 5 bases and J by 2 bases, with 13 bases left in between. Germline V gives CDR1 MNHNS, CDR2 SASEGT. The CDR3 contains 15 residues. The CDR3 reads CASSPGQPTYNEQFF. The CDR3 nucleotides read TGTGCCAGCAGTCCCGGACAGCCTACCTACAATGAGCAGTTCTTC.

The rearrangement joins TRBV5-5 to TRBJ2-7; the match to TRBD2 covers 11 bases. This CDR3 contains 16 residues. Germline assignment: CDR1 SGHKS and CDR2 YYEKEE (reference sequence). V shed 4 bases and J 1 base; nucleotides not matched to a gene: 7. In DNA form, the CDR3 reads TGTGCCAGCAGCATCTTAGCGGGGGGGATTTCCTACGAGCAGTACGTC. This translates into CASSILAGGISYEQYV.

The chain is built from TRBV29-1 and TRBJ1-2; D gene uncertain. Trimming took off 1 base at V and 0 bases at J, with 12 bases between the two ends. The CDR3 extends over 15 amino acids. Germline CDR1 is SQVTM and CDR2 is ANQGSEA. CDR3 in DNA: TGCAGCGTTGAAGGGGAGGGTTTCGCTAACTATGGCTACACCTTC. Translated: CSVEGEGFANYGYTF.

The rearrangement joins TRBV6-5 to TRBJ1-4; no definite D call. The CDR3 extends over 15 amino acids. V dropped 2 bases and J dropped 8 bases, with 15 bases sitting between them. The germline CDR1 and CDR2 sequences are MNHEY and SVGAGI. The CDR3 nucleotides are TGTGCCAGCAGTTACGGGTATGGTGTTTGGGAAAAACTGTTTTTT. Encoded protein: CASSYGYGVWEKLFF.